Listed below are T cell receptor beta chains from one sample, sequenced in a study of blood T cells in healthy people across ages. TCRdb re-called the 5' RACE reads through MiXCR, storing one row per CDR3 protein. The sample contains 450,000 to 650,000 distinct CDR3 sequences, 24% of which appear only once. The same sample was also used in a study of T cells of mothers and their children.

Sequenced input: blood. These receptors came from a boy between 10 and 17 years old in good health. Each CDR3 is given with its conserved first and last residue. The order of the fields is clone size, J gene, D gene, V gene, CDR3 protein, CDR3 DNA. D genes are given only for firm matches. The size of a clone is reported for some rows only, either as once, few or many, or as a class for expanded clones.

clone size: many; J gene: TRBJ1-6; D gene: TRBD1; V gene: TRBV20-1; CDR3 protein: CSAFRTGVYNSPLHF; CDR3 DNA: TGCAGTGCTTTCCGGACAGGGGTATATAATTCACCCCTCCACTTT
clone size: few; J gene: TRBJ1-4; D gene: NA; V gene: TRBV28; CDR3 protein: CASRGGDNEKLFF; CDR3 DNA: TGTGCCAGCAGAGGAGGGGATAATGAAAAACTGTTTTTT
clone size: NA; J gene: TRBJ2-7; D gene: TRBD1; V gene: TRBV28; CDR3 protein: CASSPGQRNYEQYF; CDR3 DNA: TGTGCCAGCAGCCCGGGACAGCGGAACTACGAGCAGTACTTC
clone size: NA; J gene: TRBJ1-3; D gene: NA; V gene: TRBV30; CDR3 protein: CAWSSGSSGNTIYF; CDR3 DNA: TGTGCCTGGAGTTCTGGTAGCTCTGGAAACACCATATATTTT
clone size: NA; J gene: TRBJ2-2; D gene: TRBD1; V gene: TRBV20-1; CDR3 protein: CSASPRDRGLTGELFF; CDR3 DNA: TGCAGTGCTAGTCCTCGGGACAGGGGTCTTACCGGGGAGCTGTTTTTT
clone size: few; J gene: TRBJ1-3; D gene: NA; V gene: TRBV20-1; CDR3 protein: CSARDLRQGPTIYF; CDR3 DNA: TGCAGTGCTAGAGATCTAAGGCAGGGGCCCACCATATATTTT
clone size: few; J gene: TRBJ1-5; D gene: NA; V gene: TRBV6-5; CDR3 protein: CASSTASMEPQHF; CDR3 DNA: TGTGCCAGCAGTACCGCCTCGATGGAGCCCCAGCATTTT
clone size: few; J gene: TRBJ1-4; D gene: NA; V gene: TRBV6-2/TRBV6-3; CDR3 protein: CASSYLSYGTDLNEKLFF; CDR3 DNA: TGTGCCAGCAGTTACTTATCATACGGGACGGATCTTAATGAAAAACTGTTTTTT
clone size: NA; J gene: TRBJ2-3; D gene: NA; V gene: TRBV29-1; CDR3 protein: CSVQGRYTDTQYF; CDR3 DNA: TGCAGCGTGCAGGGGAGGTACACAGATACGCAGTATTTT
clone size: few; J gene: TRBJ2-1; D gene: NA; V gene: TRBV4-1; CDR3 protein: CASSPQRGGRNEQFF; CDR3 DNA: TGCGCCAGCAGCCCGCAAAGGGGTGGGAGGAATGAGCAGTTCTTC
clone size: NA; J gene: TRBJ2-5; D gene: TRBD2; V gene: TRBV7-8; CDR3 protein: CASSQRLAGLWETQYF; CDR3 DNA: TGTGCCAGCAGCCAAAGACTAGCGGGGCTCTGGGAGACCCAGTACTTC
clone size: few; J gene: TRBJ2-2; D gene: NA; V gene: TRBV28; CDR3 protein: CASTPHGAGELFF; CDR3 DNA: TGTGCCAGCACCCCTCACGGCGCCGGGGAGCTGTTTTTT
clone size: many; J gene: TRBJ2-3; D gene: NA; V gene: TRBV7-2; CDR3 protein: CASSPGLTDTQYF; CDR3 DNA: TGTGCCAGCAGCCCCGGGCTCACAGATACGCAGTATTTT
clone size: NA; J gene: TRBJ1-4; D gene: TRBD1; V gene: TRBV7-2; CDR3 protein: CASSLWGTGVWEKLFF; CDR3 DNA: TGTGCCAGCAGCTTATGGGGGACAGGGGTATGGGAAAAACTGTTTTTT
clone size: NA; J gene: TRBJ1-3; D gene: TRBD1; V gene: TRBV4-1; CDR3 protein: CASSQMTGVSGNTIYF; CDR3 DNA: TGCGCCAGCAGCCAGATGACAGGGGTATCTGGAAACACCATATATTTT
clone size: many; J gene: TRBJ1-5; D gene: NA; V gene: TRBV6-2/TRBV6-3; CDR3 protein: CASSWGSAFSNQPQHF; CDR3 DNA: TGTGCCAGCAGTTGGGGGTCAGCCTTCAGCAATCAGCCCCAGCATTTT
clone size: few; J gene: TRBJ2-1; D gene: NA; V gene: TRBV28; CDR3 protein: CASCGAGYSEQFF; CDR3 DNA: TGTGCCAGCTGTGGGGCGGGCTACAGTGAGCAGTTCTTC
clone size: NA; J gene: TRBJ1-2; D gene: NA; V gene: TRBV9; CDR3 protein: CASSVGLGDYGYTF; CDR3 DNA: TGTGCCAGCAGCGTAGGCCTGGGGGACTATGGCTACACCTTC
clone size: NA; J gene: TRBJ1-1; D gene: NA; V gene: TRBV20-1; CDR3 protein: CSAQGPLLLNTEAFF; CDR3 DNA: TGCAGTGCCCAAGGACCGCTCCTCTTGAACACTGAAGCCTTCTTT
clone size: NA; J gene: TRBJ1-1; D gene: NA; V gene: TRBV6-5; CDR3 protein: CASSYSRQVGGTEASF; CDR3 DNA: TGTGCCAGCAGTTACTCGAGACAGGTTGGTGGCACTGAAGCTTCCTTT
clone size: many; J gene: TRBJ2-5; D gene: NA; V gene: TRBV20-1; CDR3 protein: CSARDGAAASMVAQYF; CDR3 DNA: TGCAGTGCTAGAGATGGGGCGGCCGCTTCGATGGTAGCCCAGTACTTC
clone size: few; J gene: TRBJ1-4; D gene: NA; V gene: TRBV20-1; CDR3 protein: CSARGSGRINEKLFF; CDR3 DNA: TGCAGTGCTAGAGGCTCCGGGAGGATTAATGAAAAACTGTTTTTT
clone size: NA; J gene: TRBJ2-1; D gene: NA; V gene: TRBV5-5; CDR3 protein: CASSLPWGTDEQFF; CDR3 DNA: TGTGCCAGCAGCCTCCCTTGGGGAACGGATGAGCAGTTCTTC